The 20 T cell receptor beta chains presented below share a single source sample, sequenced in a study of CXCR3-negative and CXCR3-positive naive CD8 T cells. The study made its TRB cDNA libraries by 5' RACE, adding UMI labels. TCRdb reprocessed the 5' RACE reads, keeping one entry per CDR3 protein, no DNA. Its table records tens of thousands of distinct CDR3 sequences. The source material was naive CXCR3- CD8+ T cells from blood. Subset indicated: CD45RO-CCR7+CD27+CD95- naive CD8+ T cells lacking CXCR3 (TNR3-). All receptors derive from a human donor in good health. Some clones in this sample may be carry-over from other donors' samples.

The gene calls are TRBV20-1 and TRBJ2-1; checking the TCRdb D call of TRBD2 is not possible without DNA. CDR1 is DFQATT and CDR2 is SNEGSKA in the germline V gene (reference sequence). This CDR3 has 17 residues. The CDR3 is CSAREFLAGESYNEQFF.

The rearrangement uses TRBV29-1 and TRBJ2-5; the TRBD1 assignment by TCRdb is unverifiable without DNA. This CDR3 has 13 residues. Germline V gene sequence: CDR1 SQVTM, CDR2 ANQGSEA. CDR3 loop: CSVWTGYQETQYF. The variable domain in full, with the rest retrieved from reference TRBV29-1 and TRBJ2-5, is SAVISQKPSRDICQRGTSLTIQCQVDSQVTMMFWYRQQPGQSLTLIATANQGSEATYESGFVIDKFPISRPNLTFSTLTVSNMSPEDSSIYLCSVWTGYQETQYFGPGTRLLVL.

The CDR3 is CASSETWDREYNEQFF. J is TRBJ2-1 and V is TRBV25-1; absent DNA, TCRdb's TRBD1 call cannot be checked. CDR3 length: 16 residues. Looked up from germline, CDR1 is MGHDK and CDR2 is SYGVNS.

The rearrangement joins TRBV20-1 to TRBJ2-7; TCRdb gives TRBD2 as the D gene, but with no DNA this cannot be confirmed. This CDR3 spans 17 amino acids. The V gene's germline CDR1 is DFQATT and CDR2 SNEGSKA (reference sequence). The CDR3 protein is CSASTGTSGRDLYEQYF.

The J gene is TRBJ2-1, the V gene TRBV6-4. CDR1 and CDR2 from the germline V gene are MRHNA and SNTAGT. The CDR3 totals 14 residues. CDR3 in amino acids: CASSEFPSGGEQFF.

This CDR3 reads CASSPRGERGAYEQYF. This chain joins TRBV7-9 and TRBJ2-7; TCRdb selects TRBD2, and the lack of DNA leaves this call unchecked. Germline lookup yields CDR1 SEHNR and CDR2 FQNEAQ (reference sequence). The CDR3 totals 16 residues.

V is TRBV4-1 and J is TRBJ2-7; without DNA, the TCRdb call of TRBD2 cannot be checked. The CDR3 has 14 amino acids. CDR1 and CDR2 from the germline V gene are MGHRA and YSYEKL. CDR3 loop: CASSQGARAYEQYF.

The J gene is TRBJ2-1, the V gene TRBV5-5; TCRdb returns TRBD2, unconfirmable since there is no DNA. Germline V gives CDR1 SGHKS, CDR2 YYEKEE (reference sequence). The CDR3 length is 15 residues. The CDR3 reads CASSLERGRGNEQFF.

The chain recombines TRBV5-8 with TRBJ2-1; TCRdb names TRBD1, which stays unverified in the absence of DNA. The CDR3 length is 14 residues. From germline, CDR1 is SGHTS and CDR2 YDEGEE. This CDR3 reads CASSFGQGSNEQFF. Full variable domain (rest looked up from reference TRBV5-8 and TRBJ2-1): EAGVTQSPTHLIKTRGQQATLRCSPISGHTSVYWYQQALGLGLQFLLWYDEGEERNRGNFPPRFSGRQFPNYSSELNVNALELEDSALYLCASSFGQGSNEQFFGPGTRLTVL.

V and J are TRBV29-1 and TRBJ1-1. This CDR3 spans 12 amino acids. Germline CDR1 SQVTM, CDR2 ANQGSEA. CDR3 in amino acids: CSVARFDTEAFF. The full variable domain, completed using reference TRBV29-1 and TRBJ1-1, is SAVISQKPSRDICQRGTSLTIQCQVDSQVTMMFWYRQQPGQSLTLIATANQGSEATYESGFVIDKFPISRPNLTFSTLTVSNMSPEDSSIYLCSVARFDTEAFFGQGTRLTVV.

The chain couples TRBV5-1 to TRBJ1-1; with no DNA, the TCRdb D assignment of TRBD1 cannot be verified. The CDR3 is 14 residues long. Germline V CDR1 and CDR2: SGHRS, YFSETQ. The chain's CDR3 is CASSLALGAAEAFF.

The chain uses TRBV29-1 and TRBJ1-2; there is no DNA to check the TCRdb D call of TRBD1. Germline V gene lookup returns CDR1 SQVTM and CDR2 ANQGSEA. The CDR3 spans 14 residues. CDR3 loop: CSARTPRTNYGYTF. The full variable domain, rest sourced from reference TRBV29-1 and TRBJ1-2, is SAVISQKPSRDICQRGTSLTIQCQVDSQVTMMFWYRQQPGQSLTLIATANQGSEATYESGFVIDKFPISRPNLTFSTLTVSNMSPEDSSIYLCSARTPRTNYGYTFGSGTRLTVV.

The chain joins TRBV5-1 to TRBJ1-1. The CDR3 is 16 amino acids. Germline V gene data show CDR1 as SGHRS and CDR2 as YFSETQ. CDR3 sequence reads: CASSFGGRAANTEAFF.

V usage is TRBV29-1 and J usage is TRBJ2-1; TCRdb proposes TRBD2, but this gene call is untestable without DNA. The CDR3 length is 14 residues. Germline CDR1 reads SQVTM; CDR2 reads ANQGSEA. This CDR3 is CSVRAGGNNNEQFF.

The V gene is TRBV7-3, the J gene TRBJ2-2; the D call of TRBD2 rests on TCRdb alone, since no DNA is present to check it. The CDR3 is 14 residues long. The germline CDR1 and CDR2 sequences are SGHTA and FQGTGA. The CDR3 protein is CASSFGTNTGELFF.

The CDR3 loop is CSVGRLAVEDNEQFF. This chain uses TRBV29-1 with TRBJ2-1; TCRdb's D gene call, TRBD2, goes unchecked for lack of DNA. The CDR3 is 15 amino acids. Germline CDR1 SQVTM, CDR2 ANQGSEA.

The chain is built from TRBV5-5 and TRBJ2-5; absent DNA, TCRdb's TRBD2 call cannot be checked. In germline, CDR1 is SGHKS, CDR2 YYEKEE (reference sequence). This CDR3 region has 14 residues. CDR3 sequence: CASSRTSGEETQYF.

The chain links TRBV29-1 to TRBJ2-2; the D gene TCRdb calls, TRBD1, cannot be checked with no DNA. The CDR3 covers 15 residues. Germline loops: CDR1 SQVTM, CDR2 ANQGSEA. CDR3 in amino acids: CSVEDYRSGHGELFF.

The gene calls are TRBV7-3 and TRBJ2-1; there is no DNA to check the TCRdb D call of TRBD1. The CDR3 loop spans 13 amino acids. CDR1 is SGHTA and CDR2 is FQGTGA in the germline V gene. This CDR3 reads CASSLIPRNEQLF.

CDR3 region: CASSEDNSYEQYF. The chain is built from TRBV7-3 and TRBJ2-7; TCRdb picks TRBD1, but there is no DNA to check that call. Per the germline V gene, CDR1 is SGHTA and CDR2 is FQGTGA. This CDR3 comprises 13 residues.